The 31 T cell receptor beta chains given below trace back to one sample, sequenced in a study of cytomegalovirus exposure and HLA in healthy donors. It was with 60 Vbeta and 13 Jbeta primers that the PCR ran. Assay used: immunoSEQ multiplex PCR; TCRdb lists only in-frame clones, some missing. Of over 150,000 clones detected, around 68% appear once; the ten largest clones hold 2% to 2.5%. Material for sequencing was PBMCs. The receptor set was obtained from a man aged 30 to 45 in good health and CMV-seronegative.

The chain uses TRBV11-2 and TRBJ2-7; D unclear. The length of the CDR3 is 13 residues. V shed 3 bases and J shed 0 bases, with 6 bases lying between them. From germline, CDR1 is SGHAT and CDR2 FQNNGV. The CDR3 DNA reads as TGTGCCAGCAGCTTTCGACACTCCTACGAGCAGTACTTC. It encodes CASSFRHSYEQYF.

The table lists this clone with a few counts. The chain couples TRBV5-5 to TRBJ1-2; D might be TRBD1 (6 bases). Germline V gene lookup returns CDR1 SGHKS and CDR2 YYEKEE (reference sequence). Deletions cut 1 base from V and 4 bases from J, with 11 bases between. The CDR3 has 14 residues. The CDR3 DNA follows: TGTGCCAGCAGCTTGAGGACAGACCTCTATGGCTACACCTTC. Translating gives CASSLRTDLYGYTF.

The V call is TRBV18, the J call TRBJ2-1; no clear D gene. Germline CDR1 and CDR2: KGHSH and LQKENI. This CDR3 contains 15 residues. The germline V and J ends were trimmed by 5 bases and 0 bases, with 11 bases remaining between them. In DNA, the CDR3 is TGTGCCAGCTCATTTCCCCGAGGCTCCTACAATGAGCAGTTCTTC. Encoded protein: CASSFPRGSYNEQFF.

The J gene is TRBJ1-5, the V gene TRBV7-8; 7 bases fit TRBD1. The V gene's germline CDR1 is SGHVS and CDR2 FQNEAQ. This CDR3 comprises 18 residues. V dropped 1 base and J dropped 4; count of bases not matched to a gene: 13. For the CDR3, the DNA is TGTGCCAGCAGCTTAGACTACAGACAGGGAGGAAGGAATCAGCCCCAGCATTTT. Amino acid sequence: CASSLDYRQGGRNQPQHF.

This chain joins TRBV2 and TRBJ2-7, with 12 nucleotides matching TRBD2. The CDR3 length is 14 residues. Per germline, CDR1 SNHLY and CDR2 FYNNEI. Losses at the gene ends were 7 bases for V and 2 bases for J; bases not matched to a gene: 3. CDR3 in amino acids: CASKRLAGAYEQYF. The CDR3 DNA follows: TGTGCCAGCAAACGACTAGCGGGGGCCTACGAGCAGTACTTC. The complete variable domain, with remaining parts taken from reference TRBV2 and TRBJ2-7, reads EPEVTQTPSHQVTQMGQEVILRCVPISNHLYFYWYRQILGQKVEFLVSFYNNEISEKSEIFDDQFSVERPDGSNFTLKIRSTKLEDSAMYFCASKRLAGAYEQYFGPGTRLTVT.

J is TRBJ2-5 and V is TRBV20-1; 7 bases are a match to TRBD2. This CDR3 has 11 amino acids. Looked up from germline, CDR1 is DFQATT and CDR2 is SNEGSKA (reference sequence). V lost 3 bases, J lost 10 bases, and 5 bases stayed unmatched. The CDR3 DNA reads as TGCAGTGCTAGGGGAGGGGCCTACCAGTACTTC. Amino acids: CSARGGAYQYF.

With regard to this clone: The same CDR3 is also encoded by other DNA sequences in this sample. The V gene is TRBV7-9, the J gene TRBJ2-1; possibly TRBD1 for D (5 bases). CDR3 length: 14 residues. V shed 6 bases and J shed 3 bases, with 12 bases lying between them. Germline CDR1 SEHNR, CDR2 FQNEAQ (reference sequence). DNA of the CDR3: TGTGCCAGCAGTCTAGGGCAGGGCTACAATGAGCAGTTCTTC. Its protein is CASSLGQGYNEQFF.

The J gene is TRBJ2-5, the V gene TRBV19, with a weak D call TRBD1 (6 bases). The CDR3 has 14 amino acids. The germline gives CDR1 LNHDA, CDR2 SQIVND (reference sequence). Trimming removed 6 bases from V and 5 bases from J, with 16 bases in between. The CDR3 DNA reads as TGTGCCAGTAGCTCCCTTTGGGGGCGTGAGACCCAGTACTTC. Its translation: CASSSLWGRETQYF.

This clone was detected once. CDR3 sequence: CASSPLPGAGYGYTF. The CDR3 DNA sequence: TGTGCCAGCAGTCCCCTGCCCGGGGCGGGGTATGGCTACACCTTC. This sequence joins TRBV7-2 and TRBJ1-2; maybe TRBD1 (5 bases). Germline-derived CDR1 and CDR2 are SGHTA and FQGNSA. This CDR3 has 15 amino acids. V was trimmed by 6 bases and J by 5 bases, leaving 19 bases between them.

The chain combines TRBV19 with TRBJ2-2, with 7 nucleotides matching TRBD2. Germline lookup yields CDR1 LNHDA and CDR2 SQIVND (reference sequence). The CDR3 contains 16 residues. J was trimmed by 4 bases and V by 3 bases; bases with no gene match: 8. The CDR3 region is CASSIPAGLGTGELFF. CDR3 bases: TGTGCCAGTAGTATTCCAGCGGGGCTTGGCACCGGGGAGCTGTTTTTT.

The V and J genes are TRBV11-2 and TRBJ1-1; D gene ambiguous. V was trimmed by 0 bases and J by 1 base, leaving 9 bases between them. The CDR3 runs to 15 residues. Germline CDR1 reads SGHAT; CDR2 reads FQNNGV. CDR3 in amino acids: CASSLEPGANTEAFF. The CDR3 region has the DNA TGTGCCAGCAGCTTAGAGCCGGGAGCGAACACTGAAGCTTTCTTT.

The chain has TRBV9 and TRBJ2-7, with 8 bases fitting TRBD1. Germline loops: CDR1 SGDLS, CDR2 YYNGEE. The CDR3 has 15 residues. Unmatched junction bases numbered 12, after V lost 4 bases and J lost 6 bases. The CDR3 protein is CASSPQTGDLGEQYF. CDR3 bases: TGTGCCAGCAGCCCCCAGACAGGGGACCTGGGCGAGCAGTACTTC.

This sequence joins TRBV19 and TRBJ1-5, with D possibly TRBD1 on 5 matching bases. V dropped 6 bases and J dropped 8 bases, with 17 bases sitting between them. The CDR3 consists of 14 residues. CDR1 and CDR2 from the germline V gene are LNHDA and SQIVND (reference sequence). The CDR3 reads CASSPGGRKEPQHF. CDR3 sequence (DNA): TGTGCCAGTAGCCCCGGGGGGAGAAAGGAGCCCCAGCATTTT. The variable domain in full, completed from reference TRBV19 and TRBJ1-5, reads DGGITQSPKYLFRKEGQNVTLSCEQNLNHDAMYWYRQDPGQGLRLIYYSQIVNDFQKGDIAEGYSVSREKKESFPLTVTSAQKNPTAFYLCASSPGGRKEPQHFGDGTRLSIL.

The chain is built from TRBV5-1 and TRBJ2-1; 10 nucleotides match TRBD1. This CDR3 contains 14 residues. Germline trimming cut 5 bases from V and 9 bases from J; bases unmatched to any gene: 8. Germline-derived CDR1 and CDR2 are SGHRS and YFSETQ. DNA for the CDR3: TGCGCCAGCAGAACAGCGGGACAGGGGTTTGAGCAGTTCTTC. Protein product: CASRTAGQGFEQFF.

This clone has more than one count but fewer than ten. The chain couples TRBV5-4 to TRBJ2-1, with D possibly TRBD2 on 7 matching bases. The CDR3 consists of 15 residues. Germline-derived CDR1 and CDR2 are SGHNT and YYREEE (reference sequence). V dropped 6 bases and J dropped 5 bases, with 18 bases sitting between them. The CDR3 sequence: CASNTQGGGNNEQFF. The CDR3, as DNA: TGTGCCAGCAACACCCAAGGGGGGGGGAACAATGAGCAGTTCTTC. Filled out from reference TRBV5-4 and TRBJ2-1, the complete variable domain reads ETGVTQSPTHLIKTRGQQVTLRCSSQSGHNTVSWYQQALGQGPQFIFQYYREEENGRGNFPPRFSGLQFPNYSSELNVNALELDDSALYLCASNTQGGGNNEQFFGPGTRLTVL.

This clone appeared a few times. The chain uses TRBV5-5 and TRBJ2-7; 9 nucleotides line up with TRBD2. The CDR3 is 14 residues long. V dropped 4 bases and J dropped 0; count of bases not matched to a gene: 2. Germline CDR1 is SGHKS and CDR2 is YYEKEE (reference sequence). CDR3 loop: CASSLLAGSYEQYF. The CDR3 nucleotides read TGTGCCAGCAGCCTACTAGCGGGCTCCTACGAGCAGTACTTC.

The gene calls are TRBV28 and TRBJ2-7; 7 bases align to TRBD2. J gave up 6 bases and V 5 bases, and 10 bases lay outside the gene matches. This CDR3 is built from 14 residues. The germline V gene has CDR1 MDHEN and CDR2 SYDVKM. The CDR3 here is CASSAREGWSEQYF. CDR3 bases: TGTGCCAGCAGTGCCAGGGAGGGTTGGAGCGAGCAGTACTTC.

As for this clone: The identical CDR3 is also encoded by other nucleotide sequences in the sample. The chain is built from TRBV7-2 and TRBJ1-5; maybe TRBD1 (6 bases). The CDR3 loop spans 14 amino acids. The germline V gene encodes CDR1 SGHTA and CDR2 FQGNSA. V lost 6 bases and J 1 base, leaving 10 bases between the germline ends. The CDR3 reads CASSLGQSNQPQHF. CDR3 DNA: TGTGCCAGCAGTCTTGGACAGAGCAATCAGCCCCAGCATTTT.

The V gene is TRBV4-2, the J gene TRBJ1-1, with 10 nucleotides matching TRBD1. V dropped 4 bases and J dropped 5; count of bases not matched to a gene: 7. The CDR3 loop spans 15 amino acids. Germline V CDR1 and CDR2: LGHNA, YNFKEQ. Written as DNA, the CDR3 is TGTGCCAGCAGCCCACTGACAGGGGGCAAAACTGAAGCTTTCTTT. The encoded protein is CASSPLTGGKTEAFF.

The V gene is TRBV7-8, the J gene TRBJ1-6; 7 nucleotides agree with TRBD1. Losses at the gene ends were 4 bases for V and 5 bases for J; bases not matched to a gene: 8. The CDR3 spans 16 residues. Per the germline V gene, CDR1 is SGHVS and CDR2 is FQNEAQ. The CDR3: CASSSLQGWDNSPLHF. The CDR3 coding sequence is TGTGCCAGCAGCTCGCTACAGGGGTGGGATAATTCACCCCTCCACTTT.

The chain has TRBV15 and TRBJ2-6; 8 bases agree with TRBD1. Losses at the gene ends were 2 bases for V and 1 base for J; bases not matched to a gene: 1. The CDR3 is 16 residues long. CDR1 LNHNV and CDR2 YYDKDF come from the germline V gene (reference sequence). The CDR3 DNA reads TGTGCCACCAGCAGATGGACAGGGTCTGGGGCCAACGTCCTGACTTTC. Translation gives CATSRWTGSGANVLTF.

The chain joins TRBV7-9 to TRBJ2-1, with 9 bases identical to TRBD1. CDR3 size: 14 residues. With 7 bases clipped from V and 8 bases from J, the junction kept 9 bases outside the gene matches. The germline CDR1 and CDR2 sequences are SEHNR and FQNEAQ (reference sequence). CDR3 in DNA: TGTGCCAGCACCCAAGGGGACAGGGAGTATGAGCAGTTCTTC. Translating gives CASTQGDREYEQFF.

V gene TRBV19 combines with J gene TRBJ2-7, with 10 bases that match TRBD1. The V and J ends lost 2 bases and 3 bases, in that order; junction bases with no gene match: 4. Germline V gene sequence: CDR1 LNHDA, CDR2 SQIVND (reference sequence). The CDR3 runs 15 residues. The CDR3 loop is CASSIQTGGLYEQYF. CDR3 DNA sequence: TGTGCCAGTAGTATACAGACAGGGGGCCTCTACGAGCAGTACTTC.

Of note for this clone: Other DNA sequences in this specimen translate into the identical CDR3. The chain uses TRBV7-9 and TRBJ2-3; 7 bases are shared with TRBD2. There are 14 residues in the CDR3. The J segment lost 0 bases and the V segment lost 5 bases, leaving 2 bases of the junction unmatched. Germline CDR1 is SEHNR and CDR2 is FQNEAQ (reference sequence). CDR3 in DNA: TGTGCCAGCAGCGGGGGGGGGAGCACAGATACGCAGTATTTT. Translated: CASSGGGSTDTQYF.

This chain joins TRBV6-1 and TRBJ1-1; maybe TRBD1 (6 bases). From germline, CDR1 is MNHNS and CDR2 SASEGT. V gave up 5 bases and J gave up 0 bases, with 10 bases separating them. The CDR3 contains 14 residues. CDR3 DNA sequence: TGTGCCAGCAGTCCGACAGGTTTGAACACTGAAGCTTTCTTT. Its protein product is CASSPTGLNTEAFF.

This clone was detected a few times. J is TRBJ2-5 and V is TRBV10-3; 7 bases agree with TRBD2. Per germline, CDR1 ENHRY and CDR2 SYGVKD. Germline trimming cut 0 bases from V and 5 bases from J; bases unmatched to any gene: 6. This CDR3 contains 15 residues. The CDR3 bases are TGTGCCATCAGTGAGTCGGGGGGGAATCAGGAGACCCAGTACTTC. Residues: CAISESGGNQETQYF.

This chain connects TRBV7-2 to TRBJ1-6; D not resolved. The germline V and J ends were trimmed by 5 bases and 13 bases, with 12 bases remaining between them. The germline V gene encodes CDR1 SGHTA and CDR2 FQGNSA. The CDR3 covers 12 residues. The CDR3, as DNA: TGTGCCAGCAGCCACCCCGGTCGCCCCCTCCACTTT. This encodes CASSHPGRPLHF.

V usage is TRBV9 and J usage is TRBJ2-1, with TRBD2 identical over 7 bases. The CDR3 contains 16 residues. Germline V gives CDR1 SGDLS, CDR2 YYNGEE. The ends lost 4 bases at V and 4 bases at J; junction bases unmatched: 11. The CDR3 here is CASSTTSGASYNEQFF. The CDR3 bases are TGTGCCAGCAGCACCACAAGCGGGGCGTCATACAATGAGCAGTTCTTC. Filled out from reference TRBV9 and TRBJ2-1, the complete variable domain reads DSGVTQTPKHLITATGQRVTLRCSPRSGDLSVYWYQQSLDQGLQFLIQYYNGEERAKGNILERFSAQQFPDLHSELNLSSLELGDSALYFCASSTTSGASYNEQFFGPGTRLTVL.

The chain combines TRBV7-9 with TRBJ2-3; D unresolved. Germline loops: CDR1 SEHNR, CDR2 FQNEAQ (reference sequence). The CDR3 is made up of 14 amino acids. The germline V and J ends were trimmed by 3 bases and 6 bases, with 13 bases remaining between them. The CDR3 nucleotides are TGTGCCAGCAGCTTGCTACTTGATTGGGATACGCAGTATTTT. It codes for CASSLLLDWDTQYF.

V is TRBV7-9 and J is TRBJ2-3; D is undetermined. Trimming pared 1 base from V and 4 bases from J, leaving 9 bases between. This CDR3 is built from 14 residues. Germline loops: CDR1 SEHNR, CDR2 FQNEAQ (reference sequence). The CDR3 spells CASSLDGYADTQYF. DNA for the CDR3: TGTGCCAGCAGCTTAGACGGGTACGCAGATACGCAGTATTTT.

This clone has a handful of counts. The rearrangement uses TRBV7-2 and TRBJ2-1; a possible D gene is TRBD2 (7 bases). The CDR3 consists of 14 residues. V lost 2 bases and J 8 bases, leaving 13 bases between the germline ends. The germline V gene has CDR1 SGHTA and CDR2 FQGNSA. CDR3 sequence (DNA): TGTGCCAGCAGCTTATTCGGGGGGCCCTATGAGCAGTTCTTC. It encodes CASSLFGGPYEQFF.